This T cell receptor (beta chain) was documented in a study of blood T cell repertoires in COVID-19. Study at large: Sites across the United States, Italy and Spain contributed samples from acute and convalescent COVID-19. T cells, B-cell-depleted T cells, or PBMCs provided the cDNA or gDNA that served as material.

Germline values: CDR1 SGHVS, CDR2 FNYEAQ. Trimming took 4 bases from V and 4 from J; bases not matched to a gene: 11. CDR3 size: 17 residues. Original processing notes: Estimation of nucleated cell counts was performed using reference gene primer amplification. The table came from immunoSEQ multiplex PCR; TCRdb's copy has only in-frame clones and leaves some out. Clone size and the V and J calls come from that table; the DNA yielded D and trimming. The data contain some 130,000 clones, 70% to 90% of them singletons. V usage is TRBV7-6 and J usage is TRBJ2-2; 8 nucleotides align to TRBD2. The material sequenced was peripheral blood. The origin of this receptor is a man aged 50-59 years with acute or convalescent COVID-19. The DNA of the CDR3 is TGTGCCAGCAGCTCCCTGGGGCGGGGGGCGCGCACCGGGGAGCTGTTTTTT. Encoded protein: CASSSLGRGARTGELFF.